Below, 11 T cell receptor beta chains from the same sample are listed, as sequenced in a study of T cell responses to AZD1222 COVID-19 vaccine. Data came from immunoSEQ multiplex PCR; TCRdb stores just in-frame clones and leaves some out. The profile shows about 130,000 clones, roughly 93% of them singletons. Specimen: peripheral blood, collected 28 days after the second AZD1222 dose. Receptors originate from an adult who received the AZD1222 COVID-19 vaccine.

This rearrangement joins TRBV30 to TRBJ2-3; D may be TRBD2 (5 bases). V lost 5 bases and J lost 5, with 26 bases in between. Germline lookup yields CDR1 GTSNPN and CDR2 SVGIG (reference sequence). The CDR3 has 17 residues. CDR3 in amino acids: CAWVRRRSPEIVDTQYF. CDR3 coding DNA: TGTGCCTGGGTGCGGCGGAGGAGCCCGGAGATTGTAGATACGCAGTATTTT.

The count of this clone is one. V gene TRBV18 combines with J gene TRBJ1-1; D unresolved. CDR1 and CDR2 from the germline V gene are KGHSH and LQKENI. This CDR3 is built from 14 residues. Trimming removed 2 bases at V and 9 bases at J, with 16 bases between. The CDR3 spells CASSPGFGGEKAFF. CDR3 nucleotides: TGTGCCAGCTCACCAGGGTTCGGAGGAGAGAAAGCTTTCTTT.

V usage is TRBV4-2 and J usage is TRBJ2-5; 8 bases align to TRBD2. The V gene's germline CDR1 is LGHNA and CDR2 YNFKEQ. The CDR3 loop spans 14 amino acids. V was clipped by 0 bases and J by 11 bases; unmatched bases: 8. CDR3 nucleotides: TGTGCCAGCAGCCAAGAGGTCCGACTAGCGAGGCAGTACTTC. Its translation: CASSQEVRLARQYF.

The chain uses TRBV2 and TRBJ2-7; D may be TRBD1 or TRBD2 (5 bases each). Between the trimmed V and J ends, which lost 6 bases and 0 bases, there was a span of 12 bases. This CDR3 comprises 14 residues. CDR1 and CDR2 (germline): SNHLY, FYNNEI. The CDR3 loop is CASRLAGTSYEQYF. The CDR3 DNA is TGTGCCAGCAGACTGGCAGGGACCTCCTACGAGCAGTACTTC.

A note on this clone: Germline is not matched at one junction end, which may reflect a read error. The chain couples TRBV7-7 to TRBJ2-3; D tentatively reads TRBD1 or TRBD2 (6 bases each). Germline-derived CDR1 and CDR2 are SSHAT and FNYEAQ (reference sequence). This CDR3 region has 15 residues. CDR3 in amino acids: CASSLGGSPSDTQYF. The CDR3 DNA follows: TGTGCTAGCAGCTTAGGGGGGAGCCCCTCCGATACGCAGTATTTT.

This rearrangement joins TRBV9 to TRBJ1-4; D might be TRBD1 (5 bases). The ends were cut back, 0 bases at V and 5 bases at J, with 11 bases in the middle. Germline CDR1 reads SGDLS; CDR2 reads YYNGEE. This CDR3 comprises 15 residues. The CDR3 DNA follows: TGTGCCAGCAGCGTAGGTCAGGGACTCAATGAAAAACTGTTTTTT. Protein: CASSVGQGLNEKLFF.

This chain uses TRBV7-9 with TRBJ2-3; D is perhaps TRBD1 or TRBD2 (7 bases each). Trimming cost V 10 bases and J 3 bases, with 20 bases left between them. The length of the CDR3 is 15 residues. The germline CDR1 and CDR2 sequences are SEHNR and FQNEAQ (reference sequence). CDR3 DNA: TGTGCCACCCCGGAGGGCAGGGGGGGAACAGATACGCAGTATTTT. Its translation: CATPEGRGGTDTQYF.

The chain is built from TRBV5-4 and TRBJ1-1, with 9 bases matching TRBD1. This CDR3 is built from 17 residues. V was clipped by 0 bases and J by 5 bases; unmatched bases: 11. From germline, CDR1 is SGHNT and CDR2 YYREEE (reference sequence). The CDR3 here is CASSLGGGTGSGTEAFF. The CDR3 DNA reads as TGTGCCAGCAGCTTGGGGGGCGGGACAGGGTCAGGAACTGAAGCTTTCTTT.

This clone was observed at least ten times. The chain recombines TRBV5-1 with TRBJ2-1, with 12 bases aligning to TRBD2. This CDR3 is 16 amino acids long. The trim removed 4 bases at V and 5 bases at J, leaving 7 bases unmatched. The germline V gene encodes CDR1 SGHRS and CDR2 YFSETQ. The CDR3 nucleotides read TGCGCCAGCAGCCAAATTACTAGCGGGAGGCACAATGAGCAGTTCTTC. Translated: CASSQITSGRHNEQFF. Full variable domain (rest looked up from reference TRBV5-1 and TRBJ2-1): KAGVTQTPRYLIKTRGQQVTLSCSPISGHRSVSWYQQTPGQGLQFLFEYFSETQRNKGNFPGRFSGRQFSNSRSEMNVSTLELGDSALYLCASSQITSGRHNEQFFGPGTRLTVL.

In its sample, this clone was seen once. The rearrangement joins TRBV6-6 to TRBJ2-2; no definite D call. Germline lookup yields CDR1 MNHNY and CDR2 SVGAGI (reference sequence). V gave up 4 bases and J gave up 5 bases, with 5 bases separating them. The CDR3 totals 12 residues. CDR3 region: CASSSATGELFF. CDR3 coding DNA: TGTGCCAGCAGTTCTGCAACCGGGGAGCTGTTTTTT.

CDR3 sequence reads: CASKWDSYTDTQYF. In nucleotides, the CDR3 is TGTGCCAGCAAATGGGACAGTTACACAGATACGCAGTATTTT. J is TRBJ2-3 and V is TRBV27, with TRBD1 identical over 7 bases. The germline CDR1 and CDR2 sequences are MNHEY and SMNVEV (reference sequence). The length of the CDR3 is 14 residues. Unmatched junction bases numbered 6, after V lost 7 bases and J lost 2 bases.